This TCR beta chain was sequenced during a study of T cells in Graves' hyperthyroidism and ophthalmopathy. This clonotype was recorded many times. V gave up 4 bases and J gave up 11 bases, with 9 bases separating them. The V gene's germline CDR1 is MGHDK and CDR2 SYGVNS. The CDR3 covers 11 residues. Template material for amplifying TCR beta CDR3 regions consisted of RNA transcripts. The HTBI primer set drove a first-round RT-PCR of the TCR CDR3. TCRdb re-called the multiplex PCR reads through MiXCR, storing one row per CDR3 protein. This repertoire shows some 340,000 distinct CDR3 sequences, around 15% found once; its top ten account for roughly 35%.

The TCR sequence derives from a woman in her 40s with Graves' ophthalmopathy. Material: blood. This chain connects TRBV25-1 to TRBJ2-1; D not certain. The DNA of the CDR3 is TGTGCCAGCAGTGCCGACTGGAAGCAGTTCTTC. The encoded protein is CASSADWKQFF.